This T cell receptor beta chain was retrieved from a study of identical twins. Study-level points and caveats: A lower insertion count was a feature of abundant cord blood beta clonotypes, with no such feature in memory repertoires. Zero-insertion results could be subject to partial confounding by invariant MAIT and iNKT cells.

Template switching introduced a universal primer site, and the cDNA bore unique molecular identifiers. TCRdb re-called the 5' RACE reads with MiXCR, one entry per CDR3 protein. The top ten clones hold roughly 7% of a sample with over 250,000 distinct CDR3 sequences, 7.5% to 9.5% of them seen once. This clonotype was counted only a few times. Its matching antigen is unknown. The CDR3 spans 12 residues. The germline CDR1 and CDR2 sequences are SGDLS and YYNGEE. Trimming removed 4 bases from V and 6 bases from J, with 10 bases in between. These sequences were also reported in another study, on yellow fever vaccine responses in identical twins.

The chain has TRBV9 and TRBJ1-1, with a tentative D call TRBD1 (5 bases). This clonotype originated in a woman aged 18 to 35 in good health. The sequencing input was CD8+ T cells sorted from blood. The CDR3 nucleotides are TGTGCCAGCAGCTACCGGGACTCTGAAGCTTTCTTT. Encoded protein: CASSYRDSEAFF.